This TCR beta chain was obtained from a study of follicular helper T cells after annual influenza vaccination. Study-level results: ICOS+CD38+ cTfh clonality tracked population frequency, and its change tracked circulating plasmablast change.

TCRdb's table, derived via immunoSEQ multiplex PCR, lists solely in-frame clones and lacks some. The sample holds roughly 7,900 clones, around 80% seen once. With respect to this clone: Antigen specificity is unknown.

The time point is: 2015-2016 season, 7 days after influenza vaccination. Vaccine contraindications, substance abuse, HIV/AIDS, active malignancy and active illness excluded donors. J lost 5 bases, V lost 6 bases, and 8 bases had no gene match. CDR3 length equals 15 residues. Germline V CDR1 and CDR2: MNHNY, SVGAGI (reference sequence). The sample here was CXCR5+ CD38- circulating T follicular helper cells from blood, taken 7 days after influenza vaccination. As to subset: circulating Tfh, non-naive CD4+CXCR5+PD-1+ (ICOS+CD38+ or ICOS-CD38-). V is TRBV6-6 and J is TRBJ2-3; 10 positions match TRBD2. This receptor was obtained from an adult who received the influenza vaccine. The CDR3 DNA sequence: TGTGCCAGCAGGGAGGCTAGCGGGAGAAAAGATACGCAGTATTTT. Residues: CASREASGRKDTQYF.